These T cell receptor beta chains were read from a single sample in a study of T cell responses to AZD1222 COVID-19 vaccine. The data were produced by immunoSEQ multiplex PCR, yet TCRdb's version contains in-frame clones alone and is incomplete. Among fewer than 120,000 clones listed, 70% to 90% were seen once. Here the sequenced sample was peripheral blood, taken on day 0 of AZD1222 vaccination. These receptors were taken from an adult in good health. CDR3s include the opening cysteine and the closing phenylalanine or tryptophan. Each record gives: D gene, clone size, J gene, V gene, CDR3 DNA, CDR3 protein. A D gene is named only where the DNA matches it firmly. Size is stated for part of the rows, as once, few or many counts, or as a class when the clone is expanded.

>TRBD1|NA|TRBJ1-5|TRBV5-6
TGTGCCAGCAGCTTCGGACAGGGGAAGAATCAGCCCCAGCATTTT
CASSFGQGKNQPQHF
>NA|few|TRBJ2-1|TRBV4-2
TGTGCCAGCAGCCAAGTAAATGAGCAGTTCTTC
CASSQVNEQFF
>NA|NA|TRBJ1-2|TRBV12-3/TRBV12-4
TGTGCCAGCAGAGCCAGGGATGGCTACACCTTC
CASRARDGYTF
>TRBD2|NA|TRBJ2-5|TRBV27
TGTGCCAGCAGTTCAGGGACTAGCGGGAGACTGGAGACCCAGTACTTC
CASSSGTSGRLETQYF
>TRBD1|NA|TRBJ1-2|TRBV28
TGTGCCGGCGAGGGCGCAGGGGGCGTAGGTGGCTACACCTTC
CAGEGAGGVGGYTF
>NA|NA|TRBJ2-7|TRBV7-3
TGTGCCAGCAGCCCAGGTCCCGCGAGGGGCGAGCAGTACTTC
CASSPGPARGEQYF
>TRBD1|NA|TRBJ1-2|TRBV19
TGTGCCAGTAGTATGGCGGGGACAGGGGGCCATGGCTACACCTTC
CASSMAGTGGHGYTF
>NA|NA|TRBJ2-1|TRBV7-9
TGTGCCAGCAGCTTAGGGGTTGGTGGATACAATGAGCAGTTCTTC
CASSLGVGGYNEQFF
>NA|NA|TRBJ2-2|TRBV6-2/TRBV6-3
TGTGCCAGCAGTTACGGGGGAGGAAGTCAGAACACCGGGGAGCTGTTTTTT
CASSYGGGSQNTGELFF
>NA|NA|TRBJ2-1|TRBV11-2
TGTGCCAGCAGCTTAGGGTATGAAGCGGACAATGAGCAGTTCTTC
CASSLGYEADNEQFF
>NA|NA|TRBJ1-6|TRBV3-1/TRBV3-2
TGTGCCAGCAGCCAAGACGGTAGTAATTCACCCCTCCACTTT
CASSQDGSNSPLHF
>NA|NA|TRBJ2-7|TRBV19
TGTGCCAGTAGAAGTGCTGGATACGAGCAGTACTTC
CASRSAGYEQYF
>NA|NA|TRBJ1-1|TRBV12-3/TRBV12-4
TGTGCCAGCAGACCCCCGGGTAGCACTGAAGCTTTCTTT
CASRPPGSTEAFF
>NA|NA|TRBJ2-3|TRBV6-2/TRBV6-3
TGTGCCAGCAGTTACTCGGGAGCCGCAGATACGCAGTATTTT
CASSYSGAADTQYF
>NA|NA|TRBJ2-5|TRBV7-2
TGTGCCAGCAGCTTAGGGGCAGGGGCGAGGGAGACCCAGTACTTC
CASSLGAGARETQYF